This T cell receptor (beta chain) is drawn from a study of blood T cell repertoires in COVID-19. Study-level information: Sites across the United States, Italy and Spain contributed samples from acute and convalescent COVID-19. From T cells, B-cell-depleted T cells, or PBMCs came the material, which was cDNA or gDNA.

V was cut by 0 bases and J by 4 bases, with 12 bases left in between. This CDR3 has 15 amino acids. Germline V gives CDR1 MNHEY, CDR2 SMNVEV (reference sequence). Original handling: Nucleated cell number was recorded as an estimate derived from reference gene primer amplification. The table came from immunoSEQ multiplex PCR; TCRdb's copy has only in-frame clones and leaves some out. V and J calls and clone size are copied from that table; D and trimming were computed from the DNA. Among about 90,000 clones, 75% to 90% were seen once, and the ten largest hold roughly 15%. The gene calls are TRBV27 and TRBJ1-2, with D possibly TRBD1 on 5 matching bases. The sequence was obtained from a male donor with acute or convalescent COVID-19. The sample was peripheral blood. In DNA form, the CDR3 reads TGTGCCAGCAGTTTATCACAGGCTCCCGTCTATGGCTACACCTTC. Encoded protein: CASSLSQAPVYGYTF.